These T cell receptor beta chains were read from a single sample in a study of beta chain features in type 1 diabetes. Some clones are missing from TCRdb's copy, which holds only in-frame ones; the method was immunoSEQ multiplex PCR. There are 130,000 to 150,000 clones in the sample; 10% occur only once, and approximately 1.3% lies in the top ten. Sequenced input: naive CD4+ T cells from blood. These receptors were obtained from a young man in good health. The CDR3 runs from the conserved cysteine through the conserved F or W. Fields, in order: CDR3 protein, J gene, V gene.

CASSYSPTTQYF | TRBJ2-5 | TRBV6-5
CAWSVQWGSANPNYGYTF | TRBJ1-2 | TRBV30
CASSQVPDGSPTDTQYF | TRBJ2-3 | TRBV4-1
CASSSSGHGGYTF | TRBJ1-2 | TRBV28
CASTRQGAPNTGELFF | TRBJ2-2 | TRBV5-1
CASSVLVSNTGELFF | NA | TRBV9
CASSLNRGPNYGYTF | TRBJ1-2 | TRBV18
CASSYLLGGRQETQYF | TRBJ2-5 | TRBV11-2
CASSPPSGGAGEQYF | TRBJ2-7 | TRBV4-2
CASSQEQTYNEQFF | TRBJ2-1 | TRBV4-1
CASIGTSNTGELFF | TRBJ2-2 | TRBV2
CASRQGFSQPQHF | TRBJ1-5 | TRBV2
CASRRGGTDNEQFF | TRBJ2-1 | TRBV28
CASSFQREAYEQYF | TRBJ2-7 | TRBV7-2
CASRIRDRARGEAFF | TRBJ1-1 | TRBV27